The 16 T cell receptor beta chains below were found in one sample sequenced in a study of low-dose radiotherapy and immunotherapy resistance in tumors. Covering alpha and beta chains, TRAV- and TRBV-specific primers were used for the first-strand cDNA. TCR amplification ran roughly 21 PCR cycles using constant-region and V-primer adapter primers. MiXCR was run by TCRdb on the reads, yielding one entry per CDR3 protein. Of around 10,000 distinct CDR3 sequences listed, 65% are singletons. These receptors were obtained from a human donor with advanced metastatic prostate, ovarian, gallbladder or colorectal cancer (not recorded which). This table probably holds off-target reads from a library built for another chain.

The J gene is TRBJ1-1, the V gene TRBV6-2 or TRBV6-3; no clear D. In germline, CDR1 is MNHEY, CDR2 SVGEGT. The CDR3 runs 13 residues. V lost 6 bases to trimming and J lost 4 bases, with 12 bases between them. This CDR3 reads CASRNTKGTEAFF. The CDR3, as DNA: TGTGCCAGCAGAAATACCAAGGGCACTGAAGCTTTCTTT.

The genes are TRBV2 and TRBJ2-7; 7 bases agree with TRBD1. In germline, CDR1 is SNHLY, CDR2 FYNNEI. The CDR3 is 18 amino acids. V dropped 0 bases and J dropped 6; count of bases not matched to a gene: 17. The CDR3 spells CASSEATGRTSQTSEQYF. The CDR3 DNA is TGTGCCAGCAGTGAAGCGACAGGGAGAACGAGCCAGACTTCCGAGCAGTACTTC.

The rearrangement links TRBV5-4 to TRBJ2-3; D unclear. Germline loops: CDR1 SGHNT, CDR2 YYREEE (reference sequence). This CDR3 is built from 12 residues. Trimming took 0 bases from V and 2 from J, leaving 1 base between them. CDR3 amino acids: CASSLATDTQYF. Written as DNA, the CDR3 is TGTGCCAGCAGCTTGGCCACAGATACGCAGTATTTT.

The rearrangement joins TRBV18 to TRBJ1-1; D is possibly TRBD1 (6 bases). Germline CDR1 and CDR2: KGHSH and LQKENI. V lost 6 bases and J lost 2, with 16 bases in between. CDR3 size: 15 residues. The CDR3 loop is CASSLHGGGNTEAFF. The CDR3 DNA reads TGTGCCAGCTCCCTACACGGGGGCGGTAACACTGAAGCTTTCTTT.

The V and J genes are TRBV30 and TRBJ2-3; 10 bases align to TRBD1. Germline lookup yields CDR1 GTSNPN and CDR2 SVGIG (reference sequence). The CDR3 contains 14 residues. J was trimmed by 4 bases and V by 5 bases; bases with no gene match: 6. CDR3 nucleotides: TGTGCCTGGGGACCGGGACAGGGGCCAGATACGCAGTATTTT. This gives the protein CAWGPGQGPDTQYF.

V is TRBV19 and J is TRBJ2-4; no clear D. The germline V gene encodes CDR1 LNHDA and CDR2 SQIVND (reference sequence). V was pared by 5 bases and J by 4 bases, with 12 bases between. The CDR3 has 14 residues. The DNA for the CDR3 is TGTGCCAGTAGTCCCTCGGACGGGAAAAACATTCAGTACTTC. This gives the protein CASSPSDGKNIQYF.

This clonotype appeared a single time. The rearrangement uses TRBV12-3 or TRBV12-4 and TRBJ2-3, with D perhaps TRBD1 or TRBD2 (5 bases each). The V end lost 8 bases, the J end lost 5 bases, and 11 bases lay between the germline ends. The CDR3 extends over 12 amino acids. The CDR3 reads CASAFGGDTQYF. The DNA for the CDR3 is TGTGCCAGCGCCTTTGGGGGAGATACGCAGTATTTT.

The chain carries TRBV28 and TRBJ2-3, with D perhaps TRBD2 (6 bases). The germline V and J ends were trimmed by 5 bases and 5 bases, with 17 bases remaining between them. Germline loops: CDR1 MDHEN, CDR2 SYDVKM. This CDR3 contains 15 residues. CDR3 nucleotides: TGTGCCAGCAGTCCTACTTCGGCGGGAAGAGATACGCAGTATTTT. Protein: CASSPTSAGRDTQYF. The full variable domain, rest sourced from reference TRBV28 and TRBJ2-3, is DVKVTQSSRYLVKRTGEKVFLECVQDMDHENMFWYRQDPGLGLRLIYFSYDVKMKEKGDIPEGYSVSREKKERFSLILESASTNQTSMYLCASSPTSAGRDTQYFGPGTRLTVL.

The rearrangement joins TRBV24-1 to TRBJ2-5; D uncertain. CDR1 is KGHDR and CDR2 is SFDVKD in the germline V gene. There are 12 residues in the CDR3. Deletions cut 9 bases from V and 4 bases from J, with 11 bases between. The CDR3 is CATPPPVETQYF. The CDR3 DNA sequence: TGTGCCACCCCCCCTCCGGTAGAGACCCAGTACTTC.

The V call is TRBV5-1, the J call TRBJ2-1; D unresolved. The V and J ends lost 4 bases and 0 bases respectively, with 11 bases between them. The CDR3 has 15 amino acids. Germline values: CDR1 SGHRS, CDR2 YFSETQ. This chain's CDR3 is CASSPRPYSYNEQFF. The CDR3 coding sequence is TGCGCCAGCAGCCCCCGCCCATACTCCTACAATGAGCAGTTCTTC.

The chain uses TRBV29-1 and TRBJ1-2; D perhaps matches TRBD1 (6 bases). V lost 1 base, J lost 4 bases, and 13 bases lay in between. The CDR3 is 14 amino acids. The germline V gene has CDR1 SQVTM and CDR2 ANQGSEA. The CDR3 coding sequence is TGCAGCGTTGAAGCCAGAGGGGGGGGCTATGGCTACACCTTC. Translation: CSVEARGGGYGYTF.

The chain employs TRBV27 and TRBJ2-1, with no clear D. Germline CDR1 and CDR2: MNHEY and SMNVEV (reference sequence). The CDR3 runs to 14 residues. Trimming stripped 3 bases from V and 4 bases from J, with 10 bases between. CDR3 protein: CASSFTRIYNEQFF. The CDR3, as DNA: TGTGCCAGCAGTTTCACCCGCATTTACAATGAGCAGTTCTTC.

V is TRBV5-1 and J is TRBJ2-1; a weak D match, TRBD2 (7 bases). In germline, CDR1 is SGHRS, CDR2 YFSETQ. This CDR3 is 18 amino acids long. V lost 0 bases and J lost 4, with 20 bases in between. In DNA form, the CDR3 reads TGCGCCAGCAGCTTGGCCATAGATTCGGGGGGCGAATACAATGAGCAGTTCTTC. Its translation is CASSLAIDSGGEYNEQFF.

V is TRBV6-5 and J is TRBJ1-1; TRBD1 matches 7 bases. Germline CDR1 is MNHEY and CDR2 is SVGAGI. With 5 bases clipped from V and 4 bases from J, the junction kept 10 bases outside the gene matches. The CDR3 is 15 amino acids. The CDR3 nucleotides read TGTGCCAGCAGTGAGGGGGACAGCAGGACCACTGAAGCTTTCTTT. Encoded protein: CASSEGDSRTTEAFF.

Written as DNA, the CDR3 is TGTGCCAGCAGCTTGGGCGGGGGAGAAAGGGATACGCAGTATTTT. Amino acids: CASSLGGGERDTQYF. This rearrangement joins TRBV5-4 to TRBJ2-3; 7 bases agree with TRBD2. CDR3 length: 15 residues. The ends lost 0 bases at V and 6 bases at J; junction bases unmatched: 7. Germline V lookup: CDR1 SGHNT, CDR2 YYREEE (reference sequence).

V usage is TRBV19 and J usage is TRBJ1-1; 7 nucleotides agree with TRBD1. The J segment lost 0 bases and the V segment lost 6 bases, leaving 4 bases of the junction unmatched. CDR1 and CDR2 (germline): LNHDA, SQIVND (reference sequence). The CDR3 is made up of 14 amino acids. In nucleotides, the CDR3 is TGTGCCAGTAGGAAGGGACAGCTGAACACTGAAGCTTTCTTT. It specifies CASRKGQLNTEAFF.